The rows below give T cell receptor beta chains drawn from one sample of a study of kidney transplant recipient with SARS-CoV-2 infection. In TCRdb, the reads were re-called with MiXCR into one record per CDR3 protein. The sample has 200,000 to 250,000 distinct CDR3 sequences; roughly 26% are singletons. This specimen was a blood sample, taken at baseline and on approximately day 120 from a kidney transplant recipient. These receptors all stem from a male patient aged 30 to 40 who had COVID-19 and was a kidney transplant recipient. Some T cells could come from the graft donor. The CDR3 runs from the conserved cysteine through the conserved F or W. The D gene is left open where the match is weak. Clone size is given for some rows only: seen once, a few or many times, or a class if the clone is expanded.

many	TRBD1	TRBJ1-5	TRBV28	TGTGCCAGCAGTTTTGGGGACAGAACGTACCAGCCCCAGCATTTT	CASSFGDRTYQPQHF
many	TRBD1	TRBJ2-1	TRBV10-1	TGCGCCAGCAGTCGGGACAGCTCCTACAATGAGCAGTTCTTC	CASSRDSSYNEQFF
many	.	TRBJ1-2	TRBV5-3	TGTGCCAGAGACGATGCAGTGGTGAGAAAGACCTATGGCTACACCTTC	CARDDAVVRKTYGYTF
many	.	TRBJ2-1	TRBV24-1	TGTGCCACCAGTGACCCTGTTTACAATGAGCAGTTCTTC	CATSDPVYNEQFF
.	TRBD2	TRBJ2-5	TRBV5-4	TGTGCCAGCAGCCCGGGGGGGGAGGGGGAGACCCAGTACTTC	CASSPGGEGETQYF
many	.	TRBJ1-2	TRBV27	TGTGCCAGCAGTTTAGGAAATAACTATGGCTACACCTTC	CASSLGNNYGYTF
few	TRBD1	TRBJ1-4	TRBV19	TGTGCCAGTAGTTGGACAGGCGCCGCAACTAATGAAAAACTGTTTTTT	CASSWTGAATNEKLFF
many	TRBD1	TRBJ1-2	TRBV28	TGTGCCAGCAGGTTGGGGACAGGGGGCAATGGCTACACCTTC	CASRLGTGGNGYTF
.	TRBD1	TRBJ2-3	TRBV7-9	TGTGCCGGCAGGGGGCCTGGCACAGATACGCAGTATTTT	CAGRGPGTDTQYF
medium-sized	.	TRBJ1-5	TRBV28	TGTGCCAGCTCCACAGGCACCGATTGGTATAGCAATCAGCCCCAGCATTTT	CASSTGTDWYSNQPQHF
many	.	TRBJ1-2	TRBV15	TGTGCCACCAGCCGCGTTGAAAGGTGTGGAAAGACCTATGGCTACACCTTC	CATSRVERCGKTYGYTF
.	.	TRBJ1-1	TRBV2	TGTGCCAGCAGTGATAGGAAGGTAGCTGAAGCTTTCTTT	CASSDRKVAEAFF
many	.	TRBJ1-2	TRBV5-5	TGTGCCAGCCAGGGGACTGTCTCGCGAAAGACCTATGGCTACACCTTC	CASQGTVSRKTYGYTF
.	.	TRBJ2-3	TRBV21-1	TGTGCCAGCAGTACTAAAGTAGCTACAGTCATGCAAGATACGCAGTATTTT	CASSTKVATVMQDTQYF
many	.	TRBJ2-7	TRBV20-1	TGCAGTGCTAGAGGTCCCCTGGGCTACGAGCAGTACTTC	CSARGPLGYEQYF
many	.	TRBJ1-2	TRBV20-1	TGCAGTGCTGGTCACGGGCTGTTTCGAAAGACCTATGGCTACACCTTC	CSAGHGLFRKTYGYTF
.	.	TRBJ2-5	TRBV3-1	TGTGCCGACAGCCCCGCAGGTCCCATTTCTTTCTCTGAGACCCAGTACTTC	CADSPAGPISFSETQYF
many	.	TRBJ2-7	TRBV6-1	TGTGCCAGCAGTGAACTTCGGTCCAGGGCGGCCGGCGAGCAGTACTTC	CASSELRSRAAGEQYF
many	.	TRBJ1-1	TRBV4-2	TGTGCCAGCAGCCAAGTTGCGGGAATGAACACTGAAGCTTTCTTT	CASSQVAGMNTEAFF
many	TRBD1	TRBJ1-1	TRBV18	TGTGCCAGCTCACCGACAGGGGCCCTTAGGATGAACACTGAAGCTTTCTTT	CASSPTGALRMNTEAFF
.	.	TRBJ1-2	TRBV11-3	TGTGTCAGCAGCGAGAAGTCCGATCTCGGAAAGACCTATGGCTACACCTTC	CVSSEKSDLGKTYGYTF
many	.	TRBJ1-2	TRBV7-4	TGTGCCAGCAGCCATGAACATTCAGCTCGAAAGACCTATGGCTACACCTTC	CASSHEHSARKTYGYTF
many	.	TRBJ1-2	TRBV6-8	TGTGCCAGCAGTACCACGACACGCTCTAGAAAGACCTATGGCTACACCTTC	CASSTTTRSRKTYGYTF
once	.	TRBJ1-2	TRBV10-2	TGCGCCAGCAGTGGAGATCTCACTTCTAGAAAGACCTATGGCCACACCTTC	CASSGDLTSRKTYGHTF
many	.	TRBJ1-1	TRBV3-1	TGTGCCAGCAGCGACGCCTTTCCCATTTCAATTCGCACTGAAGCTTTCTTT	CASSDAFPISIRTEAFF
many	.	TRBJ1-1	TRBV3-1	TGTGCCAGCAGCCAGATGATTCCCATTTCAATTCGCACTGAAGCTTTCTTT	CASSQMIPISIRTEAFF
many	TRBD1	TRBJ1-6	TRBV18	TGTGCCAGCTCACCACAGGGGGCCGGCTATAATTCACCCCTCCACTTT	CASSPQGAGYNSPLHF
many	.	TRBJ1-2	TRBV9	TGTGCCAGCTATAAGTGGTACTCAAGAAAGACCTATGGCTACACCTTC	CASYKWYSRKTYGYTF
many	.	TRBJ2-2	TRBV5-1	TGCGCCAGCAGCTTGGGTGCAGGGCAGGTCGGGGAGCTGTTTTTT	CASSLGAGQVGELFF
many	TRBD2	TRBJ2-1	TRBV20-1	TGCAGTGCCCGGGACTACTACAATGAGCAGTTCTTC	CSARDYYNEQFF
many	.	TRBJ2-7	TRBV20-1	TGCAGTGCCCGGGGACGATTGGGTTTTGACGACGAGCAGTACTTC	CSARGRLGFDDEQYF
many	.	TRBJ2-4	TRBV20-1	TGCAGTGCTAGAGCACGGGCGGAGCTCTCCTCGAACATTCAGTACTTC	CSARARAELSSNIQYF
many	.	TRBJ1-2	TRBV19	TGTGCCAGTAGTATAGAGACGGAATTTTATGGCTACACCTTC	CASSIETEFYGYTF
few	.	TRBJ2-1	TRBV19	TGTGCCAGTAGTCCCCCTTGGGGCTCCTACAATGAGCAGTTCTTC	CASSPPWGSYNEQFF
many	TRBD1	TRBJ1-1	TRBV3-1	TGTGCCAGCAGACCCACCGCCGGACAGGGTATCACTGAAGCTTTCTTT	CASRPTAGQGITEAFF
many	.	TRBJ2-1	TRBV6-1	TGTGCCAGCAGTGAAGTGGGGGCACGGGAGCAGTTCTTC	CASSEVGAREQFF
many	.	TRBJ1-5	TRBV12-3/TRBV12-4	TGTGCCAGCAGTTTAGTGGATCGGATGGATCAGCCCCAGCATTTT	CASSLVDRMDQPQHF
many	TRBD2	TRBJ2-7	TRBV28	TGTGCCAGCAGTTCCCAACATAGCGGGATTCTTTCCTACGAGCAGTACTTC	CASSSQHSGILSYEQYF
many	.	TRBJ2-3	TRBV18	TGTGCCAGCTCAGCAAGTTCAGATACGCAGTATTTT	CASSASSDTQYF
few	.	TRBJ2-4	TRBV20-1	TGCAGTGCGACGGGAACAGCCCTAGCCAAAAACATTCAGTACTTC	CSATGTALAKNIQYF
many	.	TRBJ2-7	TRBV13	TGTGCCAGCAGCTTAGGCCCCGCGGGGTCCTACGAGCAGTACTTC	CASSLGPAGSYEQYF